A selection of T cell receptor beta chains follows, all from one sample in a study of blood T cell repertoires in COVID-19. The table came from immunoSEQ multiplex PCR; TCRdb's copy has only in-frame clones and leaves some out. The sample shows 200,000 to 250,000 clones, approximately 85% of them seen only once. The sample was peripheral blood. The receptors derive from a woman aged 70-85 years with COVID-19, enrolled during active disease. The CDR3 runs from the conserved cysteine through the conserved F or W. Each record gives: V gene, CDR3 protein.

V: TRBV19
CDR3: CASSIFLGDEQFF

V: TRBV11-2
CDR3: CASSLSGDRVFYGYTF

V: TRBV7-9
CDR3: CASSLDRAMNTEAFF

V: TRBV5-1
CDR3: CASSPEVGQGIQPQHF

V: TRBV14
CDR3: CASSRALQAGGLSSYNEQFF

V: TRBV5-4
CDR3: CASSKSGRVELFF

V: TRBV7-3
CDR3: CASSLTSPDTQYF

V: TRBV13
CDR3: CASSSGQGDEQFF

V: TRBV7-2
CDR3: CASSPRVRGSTEAFF

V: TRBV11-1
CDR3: CASSLTEGSPLHF

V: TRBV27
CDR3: CASSFRDQGTQYF

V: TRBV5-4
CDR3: CASTLRRGGDTQYF

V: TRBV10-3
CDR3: CAISESTVNQPQHF

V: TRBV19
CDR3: CASSTDSYYGYTF

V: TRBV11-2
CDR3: CASSLPGRVDHEQYF

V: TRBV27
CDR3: CASSPMGTPASPYGYTF

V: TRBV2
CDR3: CASSEIGGYTF

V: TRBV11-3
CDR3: CASSSVYSYEQYF

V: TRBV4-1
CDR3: CASSQGYHDSTNYGYTF

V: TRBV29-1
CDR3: CSVLAGVLYNEQFF

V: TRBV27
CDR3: CASCQLNRDRENNEQFF

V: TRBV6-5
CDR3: CAASTSGAYNEQFF

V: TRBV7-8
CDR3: CASSLLQGDQPQHF

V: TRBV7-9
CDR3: CASSLAAGTSGPYNEQFF

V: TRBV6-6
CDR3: CASSIGGSLTNEQFF

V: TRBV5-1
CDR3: CASSHGTSGIPEQFF

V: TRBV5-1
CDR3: CASSLDSRGSAQYF

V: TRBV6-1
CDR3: CASSEFRVDYGYTF

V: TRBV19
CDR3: CAVGRETQYF

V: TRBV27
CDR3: CASSLGGLWYF

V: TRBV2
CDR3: CASTGQGDRSPLHF

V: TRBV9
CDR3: CASSVTSLSEQFF

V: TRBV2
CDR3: CASKRDSENIQYF

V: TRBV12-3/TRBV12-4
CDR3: CASSTGVGGYTF

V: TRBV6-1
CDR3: CASTLDKNTEAFF

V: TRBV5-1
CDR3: CASKLEAYNEQFF

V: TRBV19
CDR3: CASSSDRESYGYTF

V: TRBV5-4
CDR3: CASSLGPGGLDYGYTF

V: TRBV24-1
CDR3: CATSHSEGNIQYF

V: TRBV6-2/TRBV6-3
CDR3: CASSTRTGGGSGANVLTF

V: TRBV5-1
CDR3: CASSLVWSGGADEQFF

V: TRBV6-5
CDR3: CASNPGISNQPQHF

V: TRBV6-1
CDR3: CASSESWRAQPQHF

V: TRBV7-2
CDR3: CASTSSYFGGSPLHF

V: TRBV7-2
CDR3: CASSWAGGMNEQFF

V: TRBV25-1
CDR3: CASQGAGGLTEAFF

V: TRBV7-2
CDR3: CASSLVGLAGGPEQYF

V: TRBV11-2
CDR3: CASSPLRGTAYGYTF

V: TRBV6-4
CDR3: CASSDLQGGPNDNQETQYF

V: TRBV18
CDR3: CASSPRTSPYTGELFF

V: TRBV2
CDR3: CATGEGQSGANVLTF

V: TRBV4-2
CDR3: CASSQDRGGPQYF

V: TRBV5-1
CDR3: CASSPLPTDTQYF

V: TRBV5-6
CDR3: CASRLDRGRYGYTF